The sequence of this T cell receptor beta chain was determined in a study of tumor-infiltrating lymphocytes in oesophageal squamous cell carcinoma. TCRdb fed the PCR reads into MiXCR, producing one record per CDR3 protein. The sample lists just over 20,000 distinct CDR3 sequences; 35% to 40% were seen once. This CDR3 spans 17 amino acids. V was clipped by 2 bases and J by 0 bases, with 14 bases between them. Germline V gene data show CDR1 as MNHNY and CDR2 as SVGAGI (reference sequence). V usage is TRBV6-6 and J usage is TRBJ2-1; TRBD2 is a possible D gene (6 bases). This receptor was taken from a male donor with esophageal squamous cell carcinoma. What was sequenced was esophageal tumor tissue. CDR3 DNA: TGTGCCAGCAGTTACACGGGAGCGAAGAGCTCCTACAATGAGCAGTTCTTC. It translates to CASSYTGAKSSYNEQFF.